This T cell receptor beta chain comes out of a study of cytotoxic CD8 clonotypes in ibrutinib-treated CLL. Study-level background: Approximately 25 partial and 2 complete responses; at median approximately 68 months, roughly 15 remitted, approximately 12 progressed.

Germline-derived CDR1 and CDR2 are MNHEY and SVGAGI. The CDR3 spans 15 residues. V gave up 0 bases and J gave up 2 bases; unmatched junction bases: 3. Regarding this clone: What it recognizes is unknown.

The planned depth of sequencing spanned 1 in 200,000 to 1 in 1 million T cells. The method was immunoSEQ multiplex PCR; TCRdb's version includes in-frame clones alone and lacks a portion of them. This sample carries some 20,000 clones, 81% of them seen once, and the ten largest clones take about 6%. Points from the study as a whole: Clonality correlated strongly with circulating CD8+ T cells and exceeded age-matched healthy donors at baseline.

This chain uses TRBV6-5 with TRBJ2-7, with 8 bases identical to TRBD2. The receptor was isolated from a human donor with chronic lymphocytic leukemia. The specimen was PBMCs, collected before ibrutinib treatment. DNA of the CDR3: TGTGCCAGCAGTTACTCGACTAGCGCTACCTACGAGCAGTACTTC. Translation: CASSYSTSATYEQYF.